Described below is a single TCR beta chain sequence and its context. What it recognizes is unknown. Per germline, CDR1 ENHRY and CDR2 SYGVKD. The ends were cut back, 6 bases at V and 4 bases at J, with 15 bases in the middle. There are 14 residues in the CDR3. This sample was included in a study of post-analysis software for immune sequencing data. Study-wide context: The courses of disease that were included comprised relapsing-remitting, secondary progressive and progressive-relapsing multiple sclerosis.

General study findings and limits: Samples from a shared batch, those prepared together, strongly co-clustered by F measure. Significantly lower normalized Chao1 diversity was found in patients with multiple sclerosis relative to controls. Controls showed lower frequencies than patients for roughly five TRBV segments, and TRBV5-6, TRBV5-1 and TRBV20-1 were among these.

Prepared libraries of TCR beta cDNA carried unique molecular identifiers. Input amounts of 1 to 10 million T cells were used. These gave around 500,000 cDNA molecules, so each molecule approximated one T cell. One entry per CDR3 protein, called by TCRdb with MiXCR from the PCR reads. The table lists about half a million distinct CDR3 sequences, around 40% of them singletons. The gene calls are TRBV10-3 and TRBJ1-2; D perhaps matches TRBD1 (6 bases). The sample was blood. The clonotype was recovered from a girl aged 5-17 years with multiple sclerosis. CDR3 loop: CAIRTAGTPYGYTF. The CDR3 DNA sequence: TGTGCCATCAGGACCGCCGGGACACCCTATGGCTACACCTTC.